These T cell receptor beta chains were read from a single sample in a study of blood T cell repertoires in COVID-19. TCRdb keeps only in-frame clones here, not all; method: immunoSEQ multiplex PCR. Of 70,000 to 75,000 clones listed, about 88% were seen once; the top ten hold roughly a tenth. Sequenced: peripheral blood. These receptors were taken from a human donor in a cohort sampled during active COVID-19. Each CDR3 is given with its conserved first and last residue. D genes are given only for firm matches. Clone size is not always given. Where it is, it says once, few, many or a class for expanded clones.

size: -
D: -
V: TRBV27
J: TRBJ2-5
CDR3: CASSFSGDSIQETQYF
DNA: TGTGCCAGCAGTTTTTCAGGGGATAGCATCCAAGAGACCCAGTACTTC

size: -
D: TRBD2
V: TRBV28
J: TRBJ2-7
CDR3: CASSKSGRAYEQYF
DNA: TGTGCCAGCAGCAAGAGCGGGAGGGCCTACGAGCAGTACTTC

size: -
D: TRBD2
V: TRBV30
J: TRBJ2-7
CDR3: CAWSAGPGTSEEQYF
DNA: TGTGCCTGGAGTGCAGGACCGGGGACTAGCGAAGAGCAGTACTTC

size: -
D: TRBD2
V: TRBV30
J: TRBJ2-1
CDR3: CAWSVSLAGEQFF
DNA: TGTGCCTGGAGTGTCAGCCTAGCGGGGGAGCAGTTCTTC

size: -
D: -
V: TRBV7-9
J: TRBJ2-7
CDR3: CASSLSNSYEQYF
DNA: TGTGCCAGCAGCTTGAGCAATTCCTACGAGCAGTACTTC

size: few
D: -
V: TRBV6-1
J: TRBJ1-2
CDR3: CASSERFAGYTF
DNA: TGTGCCAGCAGTGAACGGTTCGCTGGCTACACCTTC

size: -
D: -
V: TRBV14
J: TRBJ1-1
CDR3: CASSRSRGTEAFF
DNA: TGTGCCAGCAGCCGCTCCCGGGGGACTGAAGCTTTCTTT

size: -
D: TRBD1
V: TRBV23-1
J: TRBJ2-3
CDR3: CASSQDRGPDTQYF
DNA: TGCGCCAGCAGTCAAGATAGGGGGCCAGATACGCAGTATTTT

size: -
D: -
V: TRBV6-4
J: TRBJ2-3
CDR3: CASSDSGGRRTQYF
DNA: TGTGCCAGCAGTGACTCGGGGGGGCGCCGTACGCAGTATTTT

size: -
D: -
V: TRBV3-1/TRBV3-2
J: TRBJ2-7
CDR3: CASSLPGVQNEQYF
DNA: TGTGCCAGCAGTCTACCAGGGGTTCAGAACGAGCAGTACTTC

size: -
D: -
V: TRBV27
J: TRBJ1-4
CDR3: CASSLSGQVGEKLFF
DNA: TGTGCCAGCAGTTTATCGGGACAAGTGGGTGAAAAACTGTTTTTT

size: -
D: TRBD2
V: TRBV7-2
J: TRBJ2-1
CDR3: CASSLAPSSGTYNEQFF
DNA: TGTGCCAGCAGCTTGGCCCCCTCTAGCGGGACCTACAATGAGCAGTTCTTC

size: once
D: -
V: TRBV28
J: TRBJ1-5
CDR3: CASSNLMDFGQPQHF
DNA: TGTGCCAGCAGTAACTTGATGGACTTCGGACAGCCCCAGCATTTT

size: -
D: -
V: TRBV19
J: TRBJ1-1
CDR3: CASHGMNTEAFF
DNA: TGTGCCAGCCACGGGATGAACACTGAAGCTTTCTTT

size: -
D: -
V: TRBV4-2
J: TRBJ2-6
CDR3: CASSQVGSSGANVLTF
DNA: TGTGCCAGCAGCCAAGTCGGGAGCTCTGGGGCCAACGTCCTGACTTTC

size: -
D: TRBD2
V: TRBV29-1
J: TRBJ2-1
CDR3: CSVGLAGYNEQFF
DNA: TGCAGCGTGGGACTAGCGGGCTACAATGAGCAGTTCTTC

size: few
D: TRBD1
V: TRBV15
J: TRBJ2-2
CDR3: CATSRSQGLENTGELFF
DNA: TGTGCCACCAGCAGATCACAGGGGTTAGAGAACACCGGGGAGCTGTTTTTT

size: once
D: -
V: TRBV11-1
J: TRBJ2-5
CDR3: CASSSGQSQETQYF
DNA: TGTGCCAGCAGCTCCGGACAGAGCCAAGAGACCCAGTACTTC

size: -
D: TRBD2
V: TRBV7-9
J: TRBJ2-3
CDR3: CASSSPKAGGVDTQYF
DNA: TGTGCCAGCAGCTCTCCGAAAGCGGGAGGGGTAGATACGCAGTATTTT

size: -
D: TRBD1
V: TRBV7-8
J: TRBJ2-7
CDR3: CASSRGEGQGTHEQYF
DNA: TGTGCCAGCAGCAGGGGGGAGGGACAGGGAACCCACGAGCAGTACTTC

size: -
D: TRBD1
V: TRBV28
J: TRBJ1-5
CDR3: CASSVGQGNQPQHF
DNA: TGTGCCAGCAGTGTGGGACAGGGGAATCAGCCCCAGCATTTT

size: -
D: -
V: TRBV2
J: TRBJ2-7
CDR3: CATGVSSYEQYF
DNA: TGTGCCACGGGGGTCAGCTCCTACGAGCAGTACTTC

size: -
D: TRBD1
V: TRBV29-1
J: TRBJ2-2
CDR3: CSVGTGQRTGELFF
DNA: TGCAGCGTCGGCACGGGACAGCGAACCGGGGAGCTGTTTTTT

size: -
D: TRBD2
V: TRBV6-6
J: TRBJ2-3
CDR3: CASSYSAGGPDTQYF
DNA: TGTGCCAGCAGTTACTCGGCGGGAGGTCCAGATACGCAGTATTTT

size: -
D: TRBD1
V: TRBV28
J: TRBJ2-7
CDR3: CASSGTGYYEQYF
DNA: TGTGCCAGCAGTGGGACAGGGTACTACGAGCAGTACTTC

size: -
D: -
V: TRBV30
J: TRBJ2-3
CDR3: CAWSVGEADTQYF
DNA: TGTGCCTGGAGTGTAGGGGAAGCAGATACGCAGTATTTT

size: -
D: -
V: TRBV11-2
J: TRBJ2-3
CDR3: CASSLEKLGDTQYF
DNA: TGTGCCAGCAGCTTAGAAAAACTAGGAGATACGCAGTATTTT

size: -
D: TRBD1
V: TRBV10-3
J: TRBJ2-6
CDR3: CAIREYRGEGANVLTF
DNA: TGTGCCATCAGGGAATACAGGGGGGAAGGGGCCAACGTCCTGACTTTC

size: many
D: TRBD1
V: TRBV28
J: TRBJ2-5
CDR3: CASSASGTGRRETQYF
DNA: TGTGCCAGCAGTGCTTCCGGGACAGGGAGGAGGGAGACCCAGTACTTC